Shown below are 24 T cell receptor beta chains from a single sample sequenced in a study of early T cells in non-severe SARS-CoV-2 infection. TCRdb fed the 5' RACE reads into MiXCR, producing one record per CDR3 protein. Counted here are 99,000 or so distinct CDR3 sequences, approximately 16% occurring once; the ten biggest clones make up roughly 1.2%. The sequencing sample was made of whole blood. These receptors all stem from an adult who was a healthcare worker with PCR-confirmed SARS-CoV-2 infection or an uninfected control (not recorded which).

The gene calls are TRBV20-1 and TRBJ2-1; TRBD2 agrees at 8 bases. With V trimmed by 0 bases and J by 0 bases, 7 bases remained unmatched. Germline V lookup: CDR1 DFQATT, CDR2 SNEGSKA (reference sequence). This CDR3 spans 17 amino acids. The CDR3 region has the DNA TGCAGTGCTAGAGATCCAGCGGGGGCCAACTCCTACAATGAGCAGTTCTTC. Its translation: CSARDPAGANSYNEQFF.

The chain employs TRBV29-1 and TRBJ2-7, with TRBD2 as a possible D gene (5 bases). The CDR3 is 11 amino acids. Trimming took 6 bases from V and 5 from J, leaving 11 bases between them. Per the germline V gene, CDR1 is SQVTM and CDR2 is ANQGSEA. This chain's CDR3 is CSVDFYNEQYF. The CDR3 DNA sequence: TGCAGCGTGGACTTTTATAACGAGCAGTACTTC.

This clonotype was seen more than once but under ten times. The gene calls are TRBV30 and TRBJ2-2; 11 bases align to TRBD2. The ends lost 3 bases at V and 3 bases at J; junction bases unmatched: 3. The germline V gene encodes CDR1 GTSNPN and CDR2 SVGIG (reference sequence). The CDR3 covers 15 residues. This chain's CDR3 is CAWRGSGRDTGELFF. The CDR3 DNA follows: TGTGCCTGGAGAGGTAGCGGGAGGGACACCGGGGAGCTGTTTTTT.

In its sample, this clonotype was seen a few times. The chain has TRBV11-2 and TRBJ2-1; D uncertain. The CDR3 sequence is 16 residues long. Trimming shortened V by 1 base and J by 0 bases, and 10 bases separated the two germline ends. Germline V CDR1 and CDR2: SGHAT, FQNNGV. CDR3 in DNA: TGTGCCAGCAGCTTAGTCAGCAGTGGCTCCTACAATGAGCAGTTCTTC. Protein sequence: CASSLVSSGSYNEQFF. Based on the CDR3 plus reference TRBV11-2 and TRBJ2-1, the full variable domain is EAGVAQSPRYKIIEKRQSVAFWCNPISGHATLYWYQQILGQGPKLLIQFQNNGVVDDSQLPKDRFSAERLKGVDSTLKIQPAKLEDSAVYLCASSLVSSGSYNEQFFGPGTRLTVL.

This clonotype was counted only a few times. The gene calls are TRBV19 and TRBJ2-7; D unresolved. V lost 5 bases to trimming and J lost 2 bases, with 10 bases between them. Germline V gene data show CDR1 as LNHDA and CDR2 as SQIVND (reference sequence). The CDR3 has 13 residues. CDR3 sequence reads: CASSEAVTYEQYF. CDR3 nucleotides: TGTGCCAGTAGTGAGGCAGTTACCTACGAGCAGTACTTC.

At least ten counts were recorded for this clonotype. The V gene is TRBV28, the J gene TRBJ1-6; a possible D gene is TRBD1 (5 bases). The CDR3 has 15 amino acids. Trimming pared 7 bases from V and 5 bases from J, leaving 15 bases between. Germline assignment: CDR1 MDHEN and CDR2 SYDVKM. CDR3 coding DNA: TGTGCCAGCAAGAACTTGGGACGGAATAATTCACCCCTCCACTTT. It encodes CASKNLGRNNSPLHF.

The sample holds a few counts of this clonotype. The gene calls are TRBV11-2 and TRBJ2-1; possibly TRBD2 for D (6 bases). This CDR3 comprises 16 residues. CDR1 is SGHAT and CDR2 is FQNNGV in the germline V gene. V lost 3 bases, J lost 0 bases, and 12 bases lay in between. CDR3 loop: CASSLVAVSSYNEQFF. CDR3 coding DNA: TGTGCCAGCAGCTTGGTAGCGGTCAGCTCCTACAATGAGCAGTTCTTC. Full variable domain (rest looked up from reference TRBV11-2 and TRBJ2-1): EAGVAQSPRYKIIEKRQSVAFWCNPISGHATLYWYQQILGQGPKLLIQFQNNGVVDDSQLPKDRFSAERLKGVDSTLKIQPAKLEDSAVYLCASSLVAVSSYNEQFFGPGTRLTVL.

This clonotype has only a few counts. CDR3 sequence reads: CASSTRTGDYNEQFF. CDR3 DNA sequence: TGTGCCAGCAGCACTCGGACAGGAGACTACAATGAGCAGTTCTTC. The V call is TRBV3-1, the J call TRBJ2-1, with TRBD1 matching 7 bases. J gave up 3 bases and V 5 bases, and 7 bases lay outside the gene matches. The CDR3 is 15 amino acids. Per germline, CDR1 LGHDT and CDR2 YNNKEL (reference sequence).

This clonotype occurred a few times. The J gene is TRBJ2-1, the V gene TRBV19; D gene ambiguous. Germline CDR1 reads LNHDA; CDR2 reads SQIVND (reference sequence). Trimming removed 3 bases from V and 7 bases from J, with 10 bases in between. The CDR3 extends over 13 amino acids. The CDR3 protein is CASSMGTLNEQFF. CDR3 bases: TGTGCCAGTAGTATGGGTACGTTGAATGAGCAGTTCTTC.

This clonotype showed up just a few times. This sequence joins TRBV6-2 or TRBV6-3 and TRBJ2-1, with 11 positions matching TRBD2. Trimming removed 4 bases from V and 1 base from J; junction bases left unmatched: 0. Germline CDR1 reads MNHEY; CDR2 reads SVGEGT. CDR3 size: 15 residues. This CDR3 is CASSSSGGSYNEQFF. The CDR3 DNA reads as TGTGCCAGCAGTTCTAGCGGGGGGTCCTACAATGAGCAGTTCTTC.

The chain joins TRBV27 to TRBJ2-5; tentatively, D is TRBD1 (6 bases). Germline V CDR1 and CDR2: MNHEY, SMNVEV (reference sequence). Trimming took off 6 bases at V and 2 bases at J, with 13 bases between the two ends. The CDR3 covers 14 residues. CDR3 residues: CASRRKTGQETQYF. DNA for the CDR3: TGTGCCAGCAGAAGAAAGACAGGTCAAGAGACCCAGTACTTC.

This clonotype was found once. The missing conserved phenylalanine or tryptophan at the end of this CDR3 makes a read error likely. The chain recombines TRBV12-3 or TRBV12-4 with TRBJ2-3; D may match TRBD1 or TRBD2 (5 bases each). The CDR3 extends over 13 amino acids. Trimming stripped 3 bases from V and 6 bases from J, with 10 bases between. In nucleotides, the CDR3 is TGTGCCAGCAGTTTCGGGGCCCCTGATACGCAGTATTCT. Translation gives CASSFGAPDTQYS.

The chain carries TRBV19 and TRBJ2-2; TRBD1 matches 7 bases. CDR1 is LNHDA and CDR2 is SQIVND in the germline V gene (reference sequence). The CDR3 spans 15 residues. Trimming cost V 8 bases and J 7 bases; bases outside gene matches: 13. This chain's CDR3 is CASDARGIFGGELFF. The CDR3 DNA sequence: TGTGCCAGTGACGCCAGGGGGATCTTTGGCGGGGAGCTGTTTTTT.

This chain joins TRBV3-1 and TRBJ2-3; tentative D call: TRBD1 (5 bases). The length of the CDR3 is 15 residues. With 3 bases removed from V and 2 bases from J, the gap between germline ends came to 12 bases. Per germline, CDR1 LGHDT and CDR2 YNNKEL (reference sequence). The CDR3 region is CASSHPTEYTDTQYF. Written as DNA, the CDR3 is TGTGCCAGCAGCCATCCGACAGAGTACACAGATACGCAGTATTTT.

The chain joins TRBV3-1 to TRBJ2-7, with D tentatively TRBD1 or TRBD2 (5 bases each). The CDR3 has 14 amino acids. Trimming removed 5 bases from V and 1 base from J, with 12 bases in between. Germline assignment: CDR1 LGHDT and CDR2 YNNKEL (reference sequence). The CDR3 nucleotides read TGTGCCAGCAGCGCCGGGACGGGTTCCTACGAGCAGTACTTC. This gives the protein CASSAGTGSYEQYF.

The table lists this clonotype with many counts. The rearrangement joins TRBV29-1 to TRBJ1-3; no reliable D call. The CDR3 consists of 14 residues. Trimming left V 6 bases short and J 0 bases short, with 12 bases between. Looked up from germline, CDR1 is SQVTM and CDR2 is ANQGSEA. This CDR3 reads CSVSRRISGNTIYF. The CDR3 DNA sequence: TGCAGCGTGTCTCGTCGAATCTCTGGAAACACCATATATTTT.

The chain recombines TRBV6-6 with TRBJ2-1, with 7 bases identical to TRBD2. Germline CDR1 is MNHNY and CDR2 is SVGAGI (reference sequence). The CDR3 sequence is 14 residues long. J lost 7 bases, V lost 4 bases, and 7 bases had no gene match. The CDR3 spells CASSSPGLKNEQFF. In DNA form, the CDR3 reads TGTGCCAGCAGTTCACCGGGACTAAAGAATGAGCAGTTCTTC.

This clonotype was recorded a few times. The chain combines TRBV7-7 with TRBJ2-2; D may be TRBD2 (6 bases). Germline assignment: CDR1 SSHAT and CDR2 FNYEAQ (reference sequence). The V end was cut by 4 bases, the J end by 1 base, with 13 bases between. The CDR3 totals 16 residues. Here the CDR3 reads CASSSSPGLNTGELFF. The CDR3 bases are TGTGCCAGCAGCTCGAGCCCGGGACTGAACACCGGGGAGCTGTTTTTT.

The chain uses TRBV29-1 and TRBJ2-1; TRBD2 matches at 12 bases. The CDR3 sequence is 17 residues long. V was pared by 4 bases and J by 2 bases, with 9 bases of the junction left unmatched. In germline, CDR1 is SQVTM, CDR2 ANQGSEA. The CDR3 reads CSVGVTSGGGTYNEQFF. The CDR3 region has the DNA TGCAGCGTTGGTGTGACTAGCGGGGGTGGTACCTACAATGAGCAGTTCTTC.

The J gene is TRBJ2-7, the V gene TRBV28, with no clear D. Trimming removed 5 bases from V and 4 bases from J, with 6 bases in between. The CDR3 is 11 residues long. In germline, CDR1 is MDHEN, CDR2 SYDVKM. CDR3 sequence: CASSMGYEQYF. The CDR3, as DNA: TGTGCCAGCAGTATGGGGTACGAGCAGTACTTC.

This clonotype has only one observation. CDR3 DNA sequence: TGCGCCAGCAGCTCAGCCCAGGGGGAGCAGTACTTC. It yields the protein CASSSAQGEQYF. This chain links TRBV5-1 with TRBJ2-7, with D perhaps TRBD1 (6 bases). The V gene's germline CDR1 is SGHRS and CDR2 YFSETQ. The CDR3 runs to 12 residues. Trimming cost V 3 bases and J 7 bases, with 11 bases left between them.

This clonotype was seen more than once but under ten times. The chain is built from TRBV29-1 and TRBJ2-2; TRBD1 matches at 8 bases. V lost 7 bases, J lost 3 bases, and 10 bases stayed unmatched. The CDR3 sequence is 15 residues long. Looked up from germline, CDR1 is SQVTM and CDR2 is ANQGSEA. CDR3 in DNA: TGCAGCGCCGGAGGACAGGGATCGGACACCGGGGAGCTGTTTTTT. Protein: CSAGGQGSDTGELFF.

The table lists this clonotype with many counts. J is TRBJ2-3 and V is TRBV4-3; 12 positions match TRBD1. Germline V gives CDR1 LGHNA, CDR2 YSLEER. CDR3 length: 21 amino acids. J lost 0 bases, V lost 0 bases, and 13 bases had no gene match. CDR3 sequence reads: CASSQDAGTGGGNPSTDTQYF. Here the CDR3 DNA reads TGCGCCAGCAGCCAAGATGCAGGGACAGGGGGCGGAAATCCTAGCACAGATACGCAGTATTTT.

This CDR3 reads CASSDSAGNQPQHF. CDR3 in DNA: TGTGCCAGCAGTGACTCGGCGGGCAATCAGCCCCAGCATTTT. The chain combines TRBV6-4 with TRBJ1-5; the D is unclear. Trimming cost V 0 bases and J 2 bases, with 5 bases left between them. CDR1 is MRHNA, CDR2 SNTAGT, per germline. There are 14 residues in the CDR3.